The clone carrying this TCR beta chain turned up a few times. The target antigen is unknown. The sample belongs to a study of T cell responses to AZD1222 COVID-19 vaccine. The method was immunoSEQ multiplex PCR; TCRdb's version includes in-frame clones alone and lacks a portion of them. Here the sample spans just over 20,000 clones, 82% being singletons. General observations from the study: Only 6 or 7 people who got AZD1222 tested seropositive at baseline.

The length of the CDR3 is 15 residues. The V gene's germline CDR1 is MDHEN and CDR2 SYDVKM. V gave up 4 bases and J gave up 6 bases, with 19 bases separating them. The TCR comes from an adult in good health. This chain uses TRBV28 with TRBJ2-7; no clear D gene. The sequencing here drew on peripheral blood, taken on day 0 of AZD1222 vaccination. CDR3 sequence reads: CASSSPTTTLVEQYF. The CDR3 DNA is TGTGCCAGCAGTTCCCCGACAACGACCCTGGTCGAGCAGTACTTC.